The 13 T cell receptor beta chains below were found in one sample sequenced in a study of CD8 T cells in ankylosing spondylitis. TCRdb re-called the 5' RACE reads with MiXCR, one entry per CDR3 protein. The sample lists 250,000 to 300,000 distinct CDR3 sequences; 20% were seen once. Sequenced material: blood, either unsorted or a sorted T cell fraction (not recorded which). The receptors originated from a male donor with ankylosing spondylitis or in good health (not recorded which).

This clonotype was observed a handful of times. The V gene is TRBV20-1, the J gene TRBJ1-3, with D uncertain. This CDR3 contains 14 residues. Germline values: CDR1 DFQATT, CDR2 SNEGSKA (reference sequence). Trimming pared 1 base from V and 0 bases from J, leaving 7 bases between. The CDR3 bases are TGCAGTGCTAGAGCCACTTTCTCTGGAAACACCATATATTTT. The encoded protein is CSARATFSGNTIYF.

This clonotype showed up just a few times. The chain joins TRBV20-1 to TRBJ2-7; D ambiguous. The CDR3 runs to 13 residues. The germline V and J ends were trimmed by 2 bases and 6 bases, with 14 bases remaining between them. From germline, CDR1 is DFQATT and CDR2 SNEGSKA (reference sequence). DNA for the CDR3: TGCAGTGCTAGACTTACGGTCGGTGGCGAGCAGTACGTC. Amino acid sequence: CSARLTVGGEQYV.

This clonotype has ten or more counts. The CDR3 nucleotides are TGTGCCAGCAGTTGGTACGATGAGCAGTTCTTC. Encoded protein: CASSWYDEQFF. The chain carries TRBV12-3 or TRBV12-4 and TRBJ2-1; D is unclear. The CDR3 is made up of 11 amino acids. Trimming shortened V by 4 bases and J by 8 bases, and 6 bases separated the two germline ends.

The chain has TRBV9 and TRBJ2-5; 11 bases fit TRBD2. V gave up 3 bases and J gave up 4 bases; unmatched junction bases: 8. The CDR3 consists of 16 residues. Germline V gene sequence: CDR1 SGDLS, CDR2 YYNGEE. CDR3 amino acids: CASSARSGRVSETQYF. The CDR3 nucleotides read TGTGCCAGCAGCGCCCGTAGCGGGAGGGTGTCAGAGACCCAGTACTTC.

The CDR3 coding sequence is TGTGCCAGCAGTTACCGGACAGGGATACTTCTCAATGGCTACACCTTC. Protein product: CASSYRTGILLNGYTF. This chain connects TRBV6-2 or TRBV6-3 to TRBJ1-2; 8 bases are a match to TRBD1. Trimming removed 2 bases from V and 6 bases from J; junction bases left unmatched: 11. This CDR3 is built from 16 residues. Germline assignment: CDR1 MNHEY and CDR2 SVGEGT.

The J gene is TRBJ2-3, the V gene TRBV5-1; possibly TRBD2 for D (5 bases). Between the trimmed V and J ends, which lost 0 bases and 3 bases, there was a span of 5 bases. The CDR3 totals 13 residues. The germline gives CDR1 SGHRS, CDR2 YFSETQ. Here the CDR3 DNA reads TGCGCCAGCAGCTTGGGGGAGACAGATACGCAGTATTTT. It encodes CASSLGETDTQYF.

This clonotype was picked up a small number of times. V is TRBV10-3 and J is TRBJ1-2; a possible D gene is TRBD1 (5 bases). Germline-derived CDR1 and CDR2 are ENHRY and SYGVKD. The CDR3 runs to 14 residues. Trimming removed 2 bases at V and 8 bases at J, with 15 bases between. The CDR3 DNA follows: TGTGCCATCAGTGAGCAATTACGGGGGGAAGGCTACACCTTC. This gives the protein CAISEQLRGEGYTF.

The chain combines TRBV28 with TRBJ2-2; tentatively, D is TRBD2 (5 bases). CDR3 length: 15 amino acids. CDR1 MDHEN and CDR2 SYDVKM come from the germline V gene. Trimming shortened V by 4 bases and J by 4 bases, and 13 bases separated the two germline ends. The CDR3 region has the DNA TGTGCCAGCAGTTCCGCCGCGGGCGGCACCGGGGAGCTGTTTTTT. Its translation: CASSSAAGGTGELFF.

The chain joins TRBV5-1 to TRBJ2-2, with TRBD1 identical over 7 bases. The V and J ends lost 2 bases and 3 bases, in that order; junction bases with no gene match: 4. This CDR3 contains 15 residues. The germline V gene has CDR1 SGHRS and CDR2 YFSETQ. The CDR3, as DNA: TGCGCCAGCAGCTTAAAGGGGGCAGACACCGGGGAGCTGTTTTTT. Its translation: CASSLKGADTGELFF. The variable domain in full, completed from reference TRBV5-1 and TRBJ2-2, reads KAGVTQTPRYLIKTRGQQVTLSCSPISGHRSVSWYQQTPGQGLQFLFEYFSETQRNKGNFPGRFSGRQFSNSRSEMNVSTLELGDSALYLCASSLKGADTGELFFGEGSRLTVL.

This clonotype was detected a few times. The chain employs TRBV28 and TRBJ2-7; TRBD1 aligns across 11 bases. This CDR3 is built from 13 residues. Germline lookup yields CDR1 MDHEN and CDR2 SYDVKM. Trimming took 6 bases from V and 7 from J; bases not matched to a gene: 5. CDR3 nucleotide sequence: TGTGCCAGCAGCCGGACAGGGGGCTTTGAGCAGTACGTC. It specifies CASSRTGGFEQYV.

The chain couples TRBV12-3 or TRBV12-4 to TRBJ2-2; D uncertain. CDR3 length equals 12 residues. The ends were cut back, 6 bases at V and 8 bases at J, with 10 bases in the middle. The CDR3 sequence is CASRGPLGELFF. The CDR3 DNA is TGTGCCAGCAGGGGTCCTTTAGGGGAGCTGTTTTTT.

The rearrangement uses TRBV6-2 or TRBV6-3 and TRBJ2-3; D is unresolved. This CDR3 comprises 17 residues. CDR1 and CDR2 (germline): MNHEY, SVGEGT. Trimming removed 5 bases from V and 3 bases from J, with 21 bases in between. The CDR3 bases are TGTGCCAGCAGTGCCGCGGTTGAGGCATTGAGAACAGATACGCAGTATTTT. Encoded protein: CASSAAVEALRTDTQYF.

This clonotype was seen a handful of times. The chain couples TRBV11-3 to TRBJ2-1; 10 bases are a match to TRBD2. CDR1 and CDR2 from the germline V gene are SGHNT and YENEEA. CDR3 length: 15 amino acids. The V gene end was trimmed by 2 bases and the J gene end by 8 bases; junction bases not matched to a gene: 6. The CDR3 region has the DNA TGTGCCAGCAGCTTATCACTAGCGGGAAGGGATGAGCAGTTCTTC. This sequence encodes CASSLSLAGRDEQFF.